The sequence of this T cell receptor beta chain was determined in a study of blood T cells in healthy people across ages. This clonotype has ten or more counts. Its cognate antigen is unknown. Alongside a J-beta primer mix, a sample-barcoded 5' primer served in a second PCR lasting about 7 to 12 cycles. TCRdb processed the 5' RACE reads anew with MiXCR; each CDR3 protein has one entry. The sample holds hundreds of thousands of distinct CDR3 sequences, roughly 50% seen once. The CDR3 loop spans 15 amino acids. Deletions cut 6 bases from V and 3 bases from J, with 18 bases between. Study results and limitations: Considered underestimates were the diversity estimates obtained from one million T cells.

The V call is TRBV12-3 or TRBV12-4, the J call TRBJ2-7, with a possible D match to TRBD2 (5 bases). Sample: blood. The TCR originated in a woman aged 60-70 years in good health. CDR3 coding DNA: TGTGCCAGCAGCCGCGGGTCTCAGCCTATCTACGAGCAGTACTTC. Amino acid sequence: CASSRGSQPIYEQYF.